The rows below give T cell receptor beta chains drawn from one sample of a study of shared clonotypes between healthy human individuals. Assay used: immunoSEQ multiplex PCR; TCRdb lists only in-frame clones, some missing. This repertoire shows about 2.3 million clones, roughly 90% found once; its top ten account for around 0.4%. The sample taken for sequencing was naive CD4+ T cells from PBMCs. All receptors come from a man aged 18 to 35 in good health. Some clones in this sample may be carry-over from other donors' samples. Each CDR3 is given without its conserved first and last residue. The order of the fields is J gene, V gene, CDR3 length, CDR3 protein.

>TRBJ1-6|TRBV19|13
ASSSRSGGLSPLH
>TRBJ2-7|TRBV5-1|12
ASSPIYFLNEQY
>TRBJ2-7|TRBV18|12
ASSLTGGSDEQY
>TRBJ1-5|TRBV7-2|14
ASSGRDRNSNQPQH
>TRBJ2-7|TRBV19|13
ASSIPGQGSHEQY
>TRBJ1-2|TRBV14|12
ASSQDRVSYGYT
>TRBJ1-1|TRBV7-3|10
ASSGQGGRTF
>TRBJ2-3|TRBV5-6|12
ASSVRAITDTQY
>TRBJ1-4|TRBV28|13
ASTQTGPTNEKLF
>TRBJ2-5|TRBV9|13
ASSVDQGLQETQY
>TRBJ1-3|TRBV21-1|17
ASSKAPHRGPFSGNTIY
>TRBJ2-7|TRBV4-3|14
ASSPASGTGFGEQY
>TRBJ2-3|TRBV7-3|13
ASSRRGTGGDTQY
>TRBJ1-5|TRBV19|11
ASSIPGGQPQH
>TRBJ2-7|TRBV19|14
ASSIVAPSASYEQY
>TRBJ2-7|TRBV28|12
ASSGTSGLYEQY
>TRBJ1-2|TRBV19|10
ASSMAPYGYT
>TRBJ2-1|TRBV28|17
ASSSPGGLAGEGVYEQF
>TRBJ2-6|TRBV7-8|13
ASSLERVGANVLT
>TRBJ2-7|TRBV5-6|10
ASSLERYEQY
>TRBJ2-7|TRBV5-1|13
ASSQGTSGRYEQY
>TRBJ2-1|TRBV29-1|10
SAGRQGGEQF
>TRBJ1-4|TRBV5-1|14
ASSLTSTVRNEKLF
>TRBJ2-3|TRBV29-1|13
SVGKAGARMDTQY
>TRBJ2-5|TRBV5-1|10
ASSLLAETQY
>TRBJ1-2|TRBV15|12
ATSRDRRDYGYT
>TRBJ1-4|TRBV28|13
ASSLRGGTNEKLF
>TRBJ2-3|TRBV28|12
ASSPGGGRNTQY
>TRBJ2-1|TRBV19|12
ASSIDSGGNEQF
>TRBJ1-6|TRBV29-1|11
SVKSSYNSPLH
>TRBJ1-3|TRBV15|12
ATSRRDRGNTIY
>TRBJ2-2|TRBV27|13
ASSFLFPNTGELF
>TRBJ1-5|TRBV27|14
ASSLRSPYSNQPQH
>TRBJ2-1|TRBV27|13
ASSLRQPPYNEQF
>TRBJ2-3|TRBV5-1|13
ASPRQREGTDTQY
>TRBJ2-7|TRBV7-2|12
ASSPPGASYEQY
>TRBJ1-4|TRBV28|9
ATQGREKLF
>TRBJ2-2|TRBV4-2|13
ASSQDPTGTGELF
>TRBJ2-4|TRBV6-1|17
ASSEREQGTGLAKNIQY
>TRBJ1-1|TRBV18|12
ASSPPGANTEAF
>TRBJ1-3|TRBV19|13
ASSISQSSGNTIY
>TRBJ1-3|TRBV5-1|13
ASSPVQGTGNTIY
>TRBJ2-3|TRBV11-2|13
ASRQGMSEADTQY
>TRBJ2-3|TRBV5-4|13
ASRGWGSSTDTQY
>TRBJ2-2|TRBV5-1|15
ASSLALDRSRTGELF
>TRBJ1-3|TRBV19|12
ASSNGGSGNTIY
>TRBJ1-1|TRBV5-6|12
ASSRGGANTEAF
>TRBJ2-1|TRBV6-4|13
ASSERGSGYNEQF
>TRBJ1-1|TRBV25-1|11
ASSELDWGEAF
>TRBJ2-7|TRBV7-8|11
ASSLRHTGEQY
>TRBJ2-3|TRBV19|11
ASAGAGMDTQY
>TRBJ2-1|TRBV28|13
ASSSLRDPVYEQF
>TRBJ2-7|TRBV11-2|13
ASSLGQGEPYEQY
>TRBJ2-5|TRBV7-2|12
ASSTSLAGETQY
>TRBJ2-1|TRBV5-4|12
ASSLRARDNEQF
>TRBJ2-1|TRBV7-3|13
ASSHLAGGWNEQF
>TRBJ1-5|TRBV6-1|13
ASTRRLLSNQPQH
>TRBJ2-7|TRBV7-3|13
ASSASSSGAYEQY
>TRBJ2-5|TRBV5-1|13
ASRYGGQIRETQY
>TRBJ2-3|TRBV5-5|12
ASTGDGFTDTQY